These 20 T cell receptor beta chains originate from one sample sequenced in a study of T-cell reconstitution after alpha-beta-depleted transplantation in children. Unique molecular identifiers were incorporated when the TCRbeta library was constructed. One entry per CDR3 protein results from TCRdb running MiXCR on the PCR reads. The sample includes more than 500,000 distinct CDR3 sequences, 9.5% to 12% of them seen just once. The material was PBMCs, mostly from graft donor cells, obtained 180 days after TCRalphabeta/CD19-depleted stem cell transplant. Receptors originate from a female patient aged 2-9 years who had a stem cell transplant for aplastic anemia, so the T cells may come from the graft donor.

This clonotype was detected a few times. V is TRBV12-3 or TRBV12-4 and J is TRBJ2-7; D may match TRBD1 or TRBD2 (5 bases each). This CDR3 is 15 amino acids long. The germline V and J ends were trimmed by 5 bases and 0 bases, with 14 bases remaining between them. CDR3 DNA: TGTGCCAGCAGTGCTCGTCCGGGACCCTCCTACGAGCAGTACGTC. Translated, it gives CASSARPGPSYEQYV.

This chain joins TRBV7-7 and TRBJ2-1, with TRBD2 matching over 11 bases. Trimming at V came to 3 bases and at J to 8 bases, leaving 6 bases not matched to a gene. Germline V gene sequence: CDR1 SSHAT, CDR2 FNYEAQ (reference sequence). The CDR3 extends over 15 amino acids. The CDR3 DNA sequence: TGTGCCAGCAGCTTTGGCCCTAGCGGGAGGTATGAGCAGTTCTTC. Its protein product is CASSFGPSGRYEQFF.

The chain is built from TRBV6-2 or TRBV6-3 and TRBJ2-7, with D perhaps TRBD1 or TRBD2 (5 bases each). CDR1 is MNHEY and CDR2 is SVGEGT in the germline V gene. Deletions cut 8 bases from V and 0 bases from J, with 26 bases between. The CDR3 has 18 amino acids. The CDR3 loop reads CASSPRTGRAASSYEQYV. DNA for the CDR3: TGTGCCAGCTCCCCTAGGACGGGACGGGCCGCTAGCTCCTACGAGCAGTACGTC.

This sequence joins TRBV3-1 and TRBJ2-1; D is undetermined. The germline gives CDR1 LGHDT, CDR2 YNNKEL (reference sequence). The V and J ends lost 0 bases and 12 bases respectively, with 21 bases between them. CDR3 length: 16 amino acids. CDR3 amino acids: CASSQDLVRPEYGQFF. DNA of the CDR3: TGTGCCAGCAGCCAAGATCTTGTTAGACCTGAGTACGGGCAGTTCTTC.

This clonotype was counted only a few times. J is TRBJ2-5 and V is TRBV11-2; D gene ambiguous. The CDR3 runs to 15 residues. The V gene lost 1 base and the J gene lost 5 bases, with 14 bases spanning the gap. CDR1 and CDR2 (germline): SGHAT, FQNNGV. CDR3 nucleotides: TGTGCCAGCAGCTTAGCTTTACGCGTTTGGGAGACCCAGTACTTC. Its translation is CASSLALRVWETQYF.

This clonotype was recorded at least ten times. The V gene is TRBV25-1, the J gene TRBJ1-1; D is unresolved. V was cut by 1 base and J by 5 bases, with 11 bases left in between. Germline V gene sequence: CDR1 MGHDK, CDR2 SYGVNS. This CDR3 spans 14 amino acids. The CDR3 nucleotides read TGTGCCAGCAGTGAATGGGAGCGGAAAACTGAAGCTTTCTTT. This gives the protein CASSEWERKTEAFF.

This clonotype has a handful of counts. The chain joins TRBV4-3 to TRBJ2-1; 7 bases line up with TRBD2. Unmatched junction bases numbered 4, after V lost 2 bases and J lost 0 bases. Per the germline V gene, CDR1 is LGHNA and CDR2 is YSLEER. The CDR3 extends over 16 amino acids. CDR3 loop: CASSQTSASSYNEQFF. The CDR3 nucleotides read TGCGCCAGCAGCCAAACTAGCGCGAGCTCCTACAATGAGCAGTTCTTC.

This clonotype was seen a handful of times. CDR3 DNA sequence: TGCAGTGCTAGACGCAGGTCCGGGGATACGCAGTATTTT. The encoded protein is CSARRRSGDTQYF. The V and J genes are TRBV20-1 and TRBJ2-3; D is uncertain. Germline V lookup: CDR1 DFQATT, CDR2 SNEGSKA (reference sequence). V was clipped by 2 bases and J by 6 bases, with 12 bases between them. This CDR3 spans 13 amino acids.

The genes are TRBV28 and TRBJ2-1; no clear D gene. This CDR3 has 12 amino acids. Between the trimmed V and J ends, which lost 3 bases and 10 bases, there was a span of 10 bases. Germline-derived CDR1 and CDR2 are MDHEN and SYDVKM. The CDR3 DNA reads as TGTGCCAGCAGTTTCCACAGTACGGAGCAGTTCTTC. It translates to CASSFHSTEQFF.

This clonotype has a handful of counts. V usage is TRBV5-1 and J usage is TRBJ1-2; 7 nucleotides agree with TRBD1. CDR3 length equals 14 residues. Germline CDR1 SGHRS, CDR2 YFSETQ. Germline trimming cut 5 bases from V and 5 bases from J; bases unmatched to any gene: 9. The CDR3 bases are TGCGCCAGCAGACAAGTGGACAGGATGTATGGCTACACCTTC. It encodes CASRQVDRMYGYTF.

This clonotype was detected only a few times. The rearrangement uses TRBV14 and TRBJ2-7; D gene ambiguous. This CDR3 is built from 15 residues. Trimming cost V 2 bases and J 2 bases, with 13 bases left between them. Germline assignment: CDR1 SGHDN and CDR2 FVKESK. CDR3 nucleotides: TGTGCCAGCAGCCAAAGGTCCCGCCTTACCTACGAGCAGTACTTC. As protein: CASSQRSRLTYEQYF.

The chain is built from TRBV21-1 and TRBJ1-5. TRBV21-1 is termed a pseudogene. The CDR3 extends over 15 amino acids. CDR3 in amino acids: CASSKESGEDQPQHF. The CDR3 nucleotides are TGTGCCAGCAGCAAAGAGTCGGGGGAGGATCAGCCCCAGCATTTT.

This chain connects TRBV4-3 to TRBJ2-4; D is tentatively TRBD1 or TRBD2 (5 bases each). Trimming pared 2 bases from V and 0 bases from J, leaving 20 bases between. The CDR3 spans 19 residues. The germline gives CDR1 LGHNA, CDR2 YSLEER. The CDR3 loop is CASSQRRDGTELAKNIQYF. The DNA of the CDR3 is TGCGCCAGCAGCCAAAGGCGAGATGGGACCGAACTAGCCAAAAACATTCAGTACTTC.

The sample holds many counts of this clonotype. This chain uses TRBV29-1 with TRBJ1-3, with no clear D. V lost 6 bases, J lost 2 bases, and 8 bases lay in between. The CDR3 totals 12 residues. The germline CDR1 and CDR2 sequences are SQVTM and ANQGSEA. The CDR3 DNA is TGCAGCGTCCCAGTTACTGGAAACACCATATATTTT. Protein: CSVPVTGNTIYF.

This clonotype was detected a few times. V is TRBV4-3 and J is TRBJ2-1; 15 positions agree with TRBD2. The V gene's germline CDR1 is LGHNA and CDR2 YSLEER. The trim removed 1 base at V and 8 bases at J, leaving 0 bases unmatched. The CDR3 extends over 15 amino acids. In nucleotides, the CDR3 is TGCGCCAGCAGCCAAGGGACTAGCGGGAGGGATGAGCAGTTCTTC. It specifies CASSQGTSGRDEQFF.

This clonotype was detected ten times or more. The genes are TRBV5-6 and TRBJ1-3; no reliable D call. Germline CDR1 reads SGHDT; CDR2 reads YYEEEE. CDR3 size: 15 residues. The germline V and J ends were trimmed by 2 bases and 4 bases, with 13 bases remaining between them. The CDR3 is CASSLHPGVGNTIYF. CDR3 DNA sequence: TGTGCCAGCAGCTTACATCCGGGAGTCGGAAACACCATATATTTT. The variable domain in full, with the rest retrieved from reference TRBV5-6 and TRBJ1-3, is DAGVTQSPTHLIKTRGQQVTLRCSPKSGHDTVSWYQQALGQGPQFIFQYYEEEERQRGNFPDRFSGHQFPNYSSELNVNALLLGDSALYLCASSLHPGVGNTIYFGEGSWLTVV.

This clonotype was recorded a few times. V gene TRBV11-2 combines with J gene TRBJ1-3; 7 bases map to TRBD1. This CDR3 is built from 19 residues. Germline CDR1 and CDR2: SGHAT and FQNNGV. Germline trimming cut 2 bases from V and 0 bases from J; bases unmatched to any gene: 13. This chain's CDR3 is CASSLMMRSDRASGNTIYF. The DNA for the CDR3 is TGTGCCAGCAGCTTAATGATGAGGAGTGACAGGGCCTCTGGAAACACCATATATTTT.

This clonotype was detected only a few times. The V and J genes are TRBV20-1 and TRBJ1-4; a possible D gene is TRBD1 (5 bases). The CDR3 sequence is 13 residues long. Trimming left V 6 bases short and J 7 bases short, with 15 bases between. The germline CDR1 and CDR2 sequences are DFQATT and SNEGSKA (reference sequence). In DNA form, the CDR3 reads TGCAGTGCGCAGCAGGGATCGACTGAAAAACTGTTTTTT. It encodes CSAQQGSTEKLFF.

This clonotype occurred a few times. The chain joins TRBV28 to TRBJ2-7; D call uncertain. The germline CDR1 and CDR2 sequences are MDHEN and SYDVKM. This CDR3 is 14 amino acids long. Trimming removed 3 bases from V and 0 bases from J, with 9 bases in between. The CDR3 nucleotides are TGTGCCAGCAGTTTGCACAGTAGCTCCTACGAGCAGTACGTC. As protein: CASSLHSSSYEQYV.

The rearrangement links TRBV28 to TRBJ2-7; TRBD1 agrees at 9 bases. This CDR3 contains 15 residues. After removal of 6 bases from V and 1 base from J, the junction contained 7 bases not matched to a gene. CDR1 and CDR2 (germline): MDHEN, SYDVKM. CDR3 loop: CASSRTGVGSYEQYF. DNA of the CDR3: TGTGCCAGCAGCAGGACAGGGGTCGGATCCTACGAGCAGTACTTC.